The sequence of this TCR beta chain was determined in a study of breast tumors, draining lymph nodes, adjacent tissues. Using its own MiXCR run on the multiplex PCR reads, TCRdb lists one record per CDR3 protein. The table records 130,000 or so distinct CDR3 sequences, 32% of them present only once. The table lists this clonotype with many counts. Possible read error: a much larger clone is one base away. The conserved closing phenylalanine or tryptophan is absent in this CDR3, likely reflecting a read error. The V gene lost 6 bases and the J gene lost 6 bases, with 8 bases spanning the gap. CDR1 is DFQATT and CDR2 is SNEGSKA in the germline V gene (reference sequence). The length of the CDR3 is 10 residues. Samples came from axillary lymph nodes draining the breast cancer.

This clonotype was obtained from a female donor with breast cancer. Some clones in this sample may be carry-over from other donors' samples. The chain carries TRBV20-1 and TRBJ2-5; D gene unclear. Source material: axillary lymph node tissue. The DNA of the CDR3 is TGCAGTGCAACTATTCAGACCCAGTACTCC. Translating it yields CSATIQTQYS.